This is a list of T cell receptor delta chains from one sample in a study of Vδ1+ human thymocytes. TCRdb reran clone calling via CATT on the multiplex PCR reads. The sample records about 75,000 delta-chain clones, about 35% being singletons. The sample comprised Vdelta1+ gamma-delta thymocytes from the thymus. The origin of the receptors is a boy in the first two years of life who had congenital heart surgery. Both conserved end residues are part of each CDR3. Fields, in order: J gene, V gene, D gene, clone size, CDR3 protein, CDR3 DNA. A D gene is named only where the DNA matches it firmly. Size is omitted from some rows. Given values are once, few, many or a class for expanded clones.

>TRDJ1|TRDV1|TRDD3|-
CALGELGTGGTDKLIF
TGTGCTCTTGGGGAACTCGGTACTGGGGGTACCGATAAACTCATCTTT
>TRDJ1|TRDV1|TRDD3|-
CALGGMGDTDKLIF
TGTGCTCTTGGGGGAATGGGGGATACCGATAAACTCATCTTT
>TRDJ1|TRDV1|TRDD3|once
CALGELPSLTGGYPYTDKLIF
TGTGCTCTTGGGGAACTCCCTTCCCTTACTGGGGGATACCCGTACACCGATAAACTCATCTTT
>TRDJ1|TRDV1|TRDD3|-
CALSNTKIPTTLYWGNTPADKLIF
TGTGCTCTTTCCAACACAAAAATTCCTACCACGCTTTACTGGGGGAATACACCCGCCGATAAACTCATCTTT
>TRDJ1|TRDV1|TRDD3|few
CALGELDSTPHTGGWPLYTDKLIF
TGTGCTCTTGGGGAACTAGATTCTACTCCGCATACTGGGGGTTGGCCTCTTTACACCGATAAACTCATCTTT
>TRDJ1|TRDV1|TRDD2|-
CALGELSSYSDKLIF
TGTGCTCTTGGGGAATTGAGTTCCTACTCCGATAAACTCATCTTT
>TRDJ1|TRDV1|-|few
CALGPSYTDKLIF
TGTGCTCTTGGACCCTCGTACACCGATAAACTCATCTTT
>TRDJ1|TRDV1|TRDD3|-
CALGEPTILGDHPDKLIF
TGTGCTCTTGGGGAACCTACCATTCTGGGGGACCATCCCGATAAACTCATCTTT
>TRDJ2|TRDV1|-|-
CALGDLLVLPITGLTAQLFF
TGTGCTCTTGGGGATCTCTTGGTCCTCCCCATTACAGGTTTGACAGCACAACTCTTCTTT
>TRDJ1|TRDV1|TRDD3|-
CALGELVCLGADKLIF
TGTGCTCTTGGGGAACTAGTCTGTCTGGGGGCCGATAAACTCATCTTT
>TRDJ1|TRDV1|-|-
CALGELGYSGRGGWYTDKLIF
TGTGCTCTTGGGGAGCTAGGATATTCGGGACGCGGGGGTTGGTACACCGATAAACTCATCTTT
>TRDJ1|TRDV1|TRDD3|few
CALGEHTTLGDPDKLIF
TGTGCTCTTGGGGAACACACGACCCTGGGGGATCCCGATAAACTCATCTTT
>TRDJ1|TRDV1|TRDD3|-
CALGDGPVYWGFGTDKLIF
TGTGCTCTTGGGGACGGTCCTGTCTACTGGGGGTTCGGTACCGATAAACTCATCTTT
>TRDJ1|TRDV1|-|few
CALGELGVNTDKLIF
TGTGCTCTTGGGGAACTGGGGGTTAACACCGATAAACTCATCTTT
>TRDJ1|TRDV1|TRDD3|-
CALGESITTRTGGSPYYTDKLIF
TGTGCTCTTGGGGAAAGTATAACTACCCGTACTGGGGGATCACCCTATTACACCGATAAACTCATCTTT
>TRDJ1|TRDV1|TRDD3|-
CALGTRASPRWGIGGDKLIF
TGTGCTCTTGGGACACGGGCCTCCCCCCGCTGGGGGATTGGGGGCGATAAACTCATCTTT
>TRDJ1|TRDV2|TRDD3|-
CAWTRTGGNDKLIF
TGTGCCTGGACTCGTACTGGGGGAAACGATAAACTCATCTTT
>TRDJ1|TRDV1|TRDD3|few
CALGESRCSSSLGGTVLKLIF
TGTGCTCTTGGGGAATCCCGGTGTTCCTCCTCACTGGGGGGCACTGTACTTAAACTCATCTTT
>TRDJ1|TRDV1|-|-
CALGEDGHTDQLIF
TGTGCTCTTGGGGAAGACGGTCACACCGATCAACTCATCTTT
>TRDJ2|TRDV1|TRDD3|-
CALGENLPNYWGIGLTAQLFF
TGTGCTCTTGGGGAAAACCTTCCTAATTACTGGGGGATAGGCTTGACAGCACAACTCTTCTTT
>TRDJ1|TRDV1|TRDD3|-
CALGERASSGDTGTDKLIF
TGTGCTCTTGGGGAACGGGCGAGTTCGGGGGATACGGGCACGGATAAACTCATCTTT